The clone carrying this T cell receptor beta chain was picked up a small number of times. The antigen is unknown. The sample originates from a study of CD8+CD57+ T cells in acquired aplastic anemia. Turning to the study itself: Sorted CD4+ and CD8+ cell DNA averaged 3.2 ug. Whole-study results and caveats: Overlap between patients and controls comprised about 28 CD8+ CDR3 sequences.

V was trimmed by 3 bases and J by 0 bases, leaving 6 bases between them. Per germline, CDR1 SGHTA and CDR2 FQGNSA. This CDR3 is 14 amino acids long. Genomic DNA provided the template from which TCR beta VDJ and CDR3 profiles were obtained. MiXCR, run by TCRdb on the reads, gives a single entry per CDR3 protein. This table holds some 200,000 distinct CDR3 sequences, 60% to 65% found once. V usage is TRBV7-2 and J usage is TRBJ1-5; D call uncertain. The TCR sequence derives from a human donor in good health. The material sequenced was sorted CD4+, CD8+, or CD8+CD57+ T cells (not recorded which) from PBMCs. The CDR3 sequence: CASSFDTSNQPQHF. For the CDR3, the DNA is TGTGCCAGCAGCTTCGACACTAGCAATCAGCCCCAGCATTTT.